The next 6 T cell receptor beta chains were all read from a single sample in a study of post-analysis software for immune sequencing data. cDNA libraries of TCR beta carried unique molecular identifiers. TCRdb independently ran MiXCR on the PCR reads; one entry per CDR3 protein. Of fewer than 850,000 distinct CDR3 sequences detected, about 32% appear once; the ten largest clones hold 0.55% to 0.65%. Study-level points and caveats: TRBV segments more frequent in patients than in controls numbered roughly 5 and included TRBV5-6, TRBV5-1 and TRBV20-1.

Their antigen targets remain unknown. Source material: blood. These receptors were collected from a girl under 18 with multiple sclerosis.

The chain recombines TRBV29-1 with TRBJ1-4; the D is unclear. The CDR3 consists of 12 residues. Between the trimmed V and J ends, which lost 4 bases and 7 bases, there was a span of 10 bases. Germline CDR1 is SQVTM and CDR2 is ANQGSEA. The CDR3 loop is CSVALLGEKLFF. DNA for the CDR3: TGCAGCGTTGCCCTCCTGGGTGAAAAACTGTTTTTT.

Turning to this clonotype: Just one base apart from a much larger clone, this may be a read error. The V call is TRBV12-5, the J call TRBJ2-5, with TRBD2 matching over 14 bases. Looked up from germline, CDR1 is LGHNT and CDR2 is FRNRAP. Germline trimming cut 5 bases from V and 11 bases from J; bases unmatched to any gene: 13. This CDR3 has 16 residues. As DNA, the CDR3 is TGTGCTAGTGGTGTGGGGACTAGCGGGAGTCAGCATGAGCAGTACTTC. Translating it yields CASGVGTSGSQHEQYF.

There are a few counts of this clonotype. CDR3 in DNA: TGTGCCAGCAGCTTTGGGGGGGCACCCAATCAGCCCCAGCATTTT. Its protein is CASSFGGAPNQPQHF. J is TRBJ1-5 and V is TRBV7-9, with a tentative D call TRBD1 (6 bases). The length of the CDR3 is 15 residues. Trimming removed 3 bases at V and 3 bases at J, with 12 bases between. From germline, CDR1 is SEHNR and CDR2 FQNEAQ (reference sequence).

The chain joins TRBV4-3 to TRBJ2-5; possible D gene TRBD1, 6 bases. This CDR3 region has 17 residues. V was pared by 0 bases and J by 1 base, with 15 bases between. The germline V gene encodes CDR1 LGHNA and CDR2 YSLEER. The CDR3 here is CASSQDTHRVRQETQYF. The CDR3 DNA reads TGCGCCAGCAGCCAAGATACTCACAGGGTCCGCCAAGAGACCCAGTACTTC.

The chain employs TRBV29-1 and TRBJ2-5; 14 positions match TRBD2. Germline V lookup: CDR1 SQVTM, CDR2 ANQGSEA. V lost 3 bases, J lost 7 bases, and 4 bases stayed unmatched. The CDR3 extends over 14 amino acids. CDR3 nucleotides: TGCAGCGTTGAGACTAGCGGGAGGGTGGGGACCCAGTACTTC. Protein: CSVETSGRVGTQYF.

The count of this clonotype is one. One junction end does not reproduce the germline sequence, and a read error may be involved. The V call is TRBV19, the J call TRBJ2-3; D assignment may be TRBD1 or TRBD2 (7 bases each). Looked up from germline, CDR1 is LNHDA and CDR2 is SQIVND (reference sequence). This CDR3 comprises 14 residues. The DNA for the CDR3 is TGTGCCACCGCACAGGGGAGGGGCACGGATACGCAGTATTTT. Its translation: CATAQGRGTDTQYF.